The rows below give T cell receptor beta chains drawn from one sample of a study of PD-L1 blockade in urothelial cancer. TCRdb keeps only in-frame clones here, not all; method: immunoSEQ multiplex PCR. The sample lists roughly 63,000 clones, roughly 81% occurring once. The sequencing used PBMCs, collected around atezolizumab (anti-PD-L1) treatment. The source is a man in his sixties or seventies with urothelial cancer. CDR3s include the opening cysteine and the closing phenylalanine or tryptophan. Each record gives: J gene, clone size, V gene, D gene, CDR3 protein, CDR3 DNA. D genes are given only for firm matches. Clone size is shown for a subset of rows, as once, few, many or a class of expanded clone.

j_gene: TRBJ2-7; abundance: -; v_gene: TRBV6-1; d_gene: -; CDR3aa: CASIAGFIYEQYF; CDR3nt: TGTGCCAGCATTGCGGGGTTTATCTACGAGCAGTACTTC
j_gene: TRBJ2-1; abundance: -; v_gene: TRBV7-2; d_gene: -; CDR3aa: CASSSREGASEQFF; CDR3nt: TGTGCCAGCAGCTCCCGGGAGGGGGCCTCAGAGCAGTTCTTC
j_gene: TRBJ1-1; abundance: once; v_gene: TRBV5-1; d_gene: TRBD1; CDR3aa: CASSLGQANTEAFF; CDR3nt: TGCGCCAGCAGCCTGGGACAGGCGAACACTGAAGCTTTCTTT
j_gene: TRBJ1-2; abundance: few; v_gene: TRBV21-1; d_gene: -; CDR3aa: CASARGADNGYTF; CDR3nt: TGTGCCAGCGCCCGTGGGGCCGACAATGGCTACACCTTC
j_gene: TRBJ2-7; abundance: once; v_gene: TRBV6-1; d_gene: -; CDR3aa: CASIPRAEAYEQYF; CDR3nt: TGTGCCAGCATCCCGAGGGCTGAAGCCTACGAGCAGTACTTC
j_gene: TRBJ1-5; abundance: -; v_gene: TRBV19; d_gene: -; CDR3aa: CASRTQGDTRRPQHF; CDR3nt: TGTGCCAGTAGAACTCAGGGCGACACAAGGAGGCCCCAGCATTTT
j_gene: TRBJ1-5; abundance: once; v_gene: TRBV30; d_gene: -; CDR3aa: CAWSGNQFNQPQHF; CDR3nt: TGTGCCTGGAGTGGTAATCAGTTTAATCAGCCCCAGCATTTT
j_gene: TRBJ1-4; abundance: -; v_gene: TRBV15; d_gene: -; CDR3aa: CATSRGSRGSVNEKLFF; CDR3nt: TGTGCCACCAGCAGAGGGTCCAGGGGCTCGGTTAATGAAAAACTGTTTTTT
j_gene: TRBJ2-7; abundance: -; v_gene: TRBV11-2; d_gene: TRBD1; CDR3aa: CASSLDRAHEQYF; CDR3nt: TGTGCCAGCAGCCTCGACAGGGCCCACGAGCAGTACTTC
j_gene: TRBJ1-4; abundance: -; v_gene: TRBV2; d_gene: -; CDR3aa: CASSLQGTDEKLFF; CDR3nt: TGTGCCAGCAGTTTACAGGGTACCGATGAAAAACTGTTTTTT
j_gene: TRBJ1-2; abundance: -; v_gene: TRBV19; d_gene: -; CDR3aa: CASSIGTTAIYGYTF; CDR3nt: TGTGCCAGTAGTATAGGGACGACAGCGATCTATGGCTACACCTTC
j_gene: TRBJ2-7; abundance: -; v_gene: TRBV18; d_gene: TRBD1; CDR3aa: CASSPRGQGSSYEQYF; CDR3nt: TGTGCCAGCTCACCACGGGGACAGGGGAGCTCCTACGAGCAGTACTTC
j_gene: TRBJ2-3; abundance: -; v_gene: TRBV7-3; d_gene: TRBD2; CDR3aa: CASSTGAGADTQYF; CDR3nt: TGTGCCAGCAGCACCGGGGCGGGAGCAGATACGCAGTATTTT
j_gene: TRBJ2-1; abundance: once; v_gene: TRBV11-2; d_gene: -; CDR3aa: CASSLVGGWGINEQFF; CDR3nt: TGTGCCAGCAGCTTAGTAGGGGGATGGGGGATAAATGAGCAGTTCTTC
j_gene: TRBJ2-5; abundance: -; v_gene: TRBV5-1; d_gene: TRBD2; CDR3aa: CASSLLLSGSGETQYF; CDR3nt: TGCGCCAGCAGCCTCCTCCTCAGCGGGAGCGGGGAGACCCAGTACTTC
j_gene: TRBJ1-4; abundance: -; v_gene: TRBV11-3; d_gene: -; CDR3aa: CASSASTGFNEKLFF; CDR3nt: TGTGCCAGCAGCGCCTCAACGGGGTTTAATGAAAAACTGTTTTTT
j_gene: TRBJ1-1; abundance: -; v_gene: TRBV9; d_gene: -; CDR3aa: CASSPQARGNTEAFF; CDR3nt: TGTGCCAGCAGCCCCCAAGCACGAGGGAACACTGAAGCTTTCTTT
j_gene: TRBJ2-5; abundance: -; v_gene: TRBV5-4; d_gene: -; CDR3aa: CASSPELGAETQYF; CDR3nt: TGTGCCAGCAGCCCTGAGCTAGGGGCAGAGACCCAGTACTTC